This T cell receptor (beta chain) was identified during a study of shared clonotypes between healthy human individuals. The wider study: The people who gave samples were two women and a few men aged 18 to 49. Study-level points and caveats: Few donors restricted represented genetic and exposure-history diversity. Large depth notwithstanding, sorted-subset sequencing proved incomplete by rarefaction.

The table came from immunoSEQ multiplex PCR; TCRdb's copy has only in-frame clones and leaves some out. Here the sample spans millions of clones, 85% to 95% being singletons. Germline V CDR1 and CDR2: SGHRS, YFSETQ. This CDR3 comprises 14 residues. V lost 9 bases, J lost 0 bases, and 15 bases lay in between. Recent vaccinations or acute infections were absent in the healthy HIV-negative adult donors. As for this clone: Its antigen is not known.

This sequence originates from a man aged 18 to 29 in good health. The sample consisted of naive CD4+ T cells sorted from blood. The subset denotes: CD45RA+ positively selected. The gene calls are TRBV5-1 and TRBJ1-1; no definite D call. The CDR3 protein is CATKGEPMNTEAFF. The CDR3 DNA follows: TGCGCCACCAAAGGTGAGCCTATGAACACTGAAGCTTTCTTT.